The rows below give T cell receptor beta chains drawn from one sample of a study of CD8 T cells in ankylosing spondylitis. TCRdb reprocessed the 5' RACE reads via MiXCR and lists one record per CDR3 protein. The top ten clones hold 9.5% to 15% of a sample with about 36,000 distinct CDR3 sequences, 4.5% to 6% of them seen once. The specimen was blood, either unsorted or a sorted T cell fraction (not recorded which). Source of these receptors: a male donor with ankylosing spondylitis or in good health (not recorded which). The CDR3 runs from the conserved cysteine through the conserved F or W. The order of the fields is V gene, D gene, clone size, J gene, CDR3 protein, CDR3 DNA. A D gene is named only where the DNA matches it firmly. Only some rows state a clone size, as once, few, many or a class for expanded clones.

TRBV6-2/TRBV6-3	TRBD1	many	TRBJ2-7	CASSTGTGAYEQYF	TGTGCCAGCAGTACCGGGACAGGAGCCTACGAGCAGTACTTC
TRBV29-1	-	many	TRBJ2-1	CSVRGSYNEQFF	TGCAGCGTTCGCGGATCCTACAATGAGCAGTTCTTC
TRBV11-2	TRBD2	many	TRBJ2-1	CASSPTSGRYNEQFF	TGTGCCAGCAGCCCGACTAGCGGGCGTTACAATGAGCAGTTCTTC
TRBV11-3	-	many	TRBJ2-3	CASSLDLGDTQYF	TGTGCCAGCAGCTTAGATCTCGGAGATACGCAGTATTTT
TRBV12-3/TRBV12-4	-	few	TRBJ2-1	CASSLSSSNEQFF	TGTGCCAGCAGTTTATCCTCTTCAAATGAGCAGTTCTTC
TRBV12-3/TRBV12-4	-	many	TRBJ1-4	CASSFGLKLFF	TGTGCCAGCAGTTTTGGACTAAAACTGTTTTTT
TRBV5-1	TRBD2	many	TRBJ2-1	CASSLGTSLGDEQFF	TGCGCCAGCAGCTTGGGGACTAGCCTGGGGGATGAGCAGTTCTTC
TRBV20-1	-	many	TRBJ2-1	CSARESWSSYNEQFF	TGCAGTGCTAGAGAAAGCTGGAGCTCCTACAATGAGCAGTTCTTC
TRBV5-1	-	medium-sized	TRBJ1-5	CASSLDGNQPQHF	TGCGCCAGCAGCTTGGACGGGAATCAGCCCCAGCATTTT
TRBV10-3	-	many	TRBJ1-5	CAISESPGSPQPQHF	TGTGCCATCAGTGAGTCGCCAGGGTCCCCTCAGCCCCAGCATTTT
TRBV6-2/TRBV6-3	-	medium-sized	TRBJ1-6	CASRQTRGTSPLHF	TGTGCCAGCAGACAGACACGAGGAACTTCACCCCTCCACTTT
TRBV20-1	TRBD1	many	TRBJ1-5	CSARDIRGQGNQPQHF	TGCAGTGCTAGAGATATAAGGGGACAGGGGAATCAGCCCCAGCATTTT
TRBV11-2	TRBD1	many	TRBJ1-5	CASGQGGYQPQHF	TGTGCCAGCGGACAGGGAGGATATCAGCCCCAGCATTTT
TRBV4-3	-	many	TRBJ2-3	CASSQGIGSSTDTQYF	TGCGCCAGCAGCCAAGGGATCGGTTCTAGCACAGATACGCAGTATTTT
TRBV10-1	TRBD1	many	TRBJ1-1	CATRETGMNTEAFF	TGCGCCACCCGGGAGACAGGGATGAACACTGAAGCTTTCTTT
TRBV29-1	-	many	TRBJ1-2	CSVGGAGGYTF	TGCAGCGTTGGGGGGGCTGGTGGCTACACCTTC
TRBV7-9	-	many	TRBJ1-1	CASSLQGFVLNTEAFF	TGTGCCAGCAGCTTACAGGGTTTTGTTTTGAACACTGAAGCTTTCTTT
TRBV2	-	many	TRBJ2-3	CATKSRGHTDTQYF	TGTGCCACCAAGAGCAGGGGACACACAGATACGCAGTATTTT
TRBV10-3	TRBD1	many	TRBJ2-7	CAISESWGQGGEQYF	TGTGCCATCAGTGAGTCGTGGGGACAGGGAGGTGAGCAGTACTTC
TRBV7-2	-	many	TRBJ2-7	CASSLRRGDSPYEQYF	TGTGCCAGCAGCCTTCGGAGGGGGGACAGCCCCTACGAGCAGTACTTC
TRBV7-9	-	many	TRBJ2-5	CASSPTEAETQYF	TGTGCCAGCAGCCCAACAGAGGCAGAGACCCAGTACTTC
TRBV5-1	-	-	TRBJ2-5	CASSSRQLQETQYF	TGCGCCAGCAGCAGTCGACAGCTCCAAGAGACCCAGTACTTC
TRBV15	TRBD1	many	TRBJ1-2	CATSRDRQGHGYTF	TGTGCCACCAGCAGAGATAGACAGGGGCATGGCTACACCTTC
TRBV10-1	TRBD1	medium-sized	TRBJ2-5	CASVTGTVSETQYF	TGCGCCAGTGTGACAGGGACGGTGAGCGAGACCCAGTACTTC
TRBV12-3/TRBV12-4	TRBD2	many	TRBJ2-2	CASSQLAGVSTGELFF	TGTGCCAGCAGTCAATTAGCGGGAGTTAGCACCGGGGAGCTGTTTTTT
TRBV19	-	many	TRBJ2-6	CASLYRVTGANVLTF	TGTGCCAGCCTTTACAGGGTTACTGGGGCCAACGTCCTGACTTTC